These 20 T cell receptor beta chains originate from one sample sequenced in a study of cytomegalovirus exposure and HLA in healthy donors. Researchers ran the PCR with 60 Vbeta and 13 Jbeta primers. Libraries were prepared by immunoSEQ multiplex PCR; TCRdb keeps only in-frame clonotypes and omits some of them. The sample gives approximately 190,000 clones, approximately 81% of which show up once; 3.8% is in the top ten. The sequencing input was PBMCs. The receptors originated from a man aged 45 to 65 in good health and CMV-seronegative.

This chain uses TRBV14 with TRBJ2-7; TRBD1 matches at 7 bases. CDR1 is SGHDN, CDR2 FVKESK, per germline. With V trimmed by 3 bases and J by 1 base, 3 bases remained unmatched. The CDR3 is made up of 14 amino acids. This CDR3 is CASSQTGISYEQYF. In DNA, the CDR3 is TGTGCCAGCAGCCAGACAGGGATTTCCTACGAGCAGTACTTC.

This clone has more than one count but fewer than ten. This CDR3 reads CASAYRATNEKLFF. CDR3 sequence (DNA): TGTGCCAGCGCCTACAGGGCAACTAATGAAAAACTGTTTTTT. The rearrangement joins TRBV6-6 to TRBJ1-4; D might be TRBD1 (6 bases). The germline V gene encodes CDR1 MNHNY and CDR2 SVGAGI (reference sequence). Trimming removed 8 bases at V and 0 bases at J, with 10 bases between. CDR3 length: 14 amino acids.

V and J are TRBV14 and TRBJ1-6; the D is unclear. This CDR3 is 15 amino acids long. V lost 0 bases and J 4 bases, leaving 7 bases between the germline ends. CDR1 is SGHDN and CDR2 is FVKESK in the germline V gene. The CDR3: CASSQEDSYNSPLHF. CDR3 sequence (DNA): TGTGCCAGCAGCCAAGAGGACTCTTATAATTCACCCCTCCACTTT.

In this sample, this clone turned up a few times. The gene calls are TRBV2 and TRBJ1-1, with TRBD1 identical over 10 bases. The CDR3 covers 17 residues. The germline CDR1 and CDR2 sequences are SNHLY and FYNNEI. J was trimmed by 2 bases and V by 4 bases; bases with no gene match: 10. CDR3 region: CASSGDGGQGRNTEAFF. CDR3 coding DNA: TGTGCCAGCAGTGGAGACGGGGGACAGGGGAGAAACACTGAAGCTTTCTTT.

CDR3 protein: CASSPPNEKLFF. CDR3 DNA sequence: TGTGCCAGCAGTCCCCCGAATGAAAAACTGTTTTTT. The V gene is TRBV6-5, the J gene TRBJ1-4; D is uncertain. V gave up 5 bases and J gave up 5 bases, with 6 bases separating them. Per germline, CDR1 MNHEY and CDR2 SVGAGI. The CDR3 consists of 12 residues.

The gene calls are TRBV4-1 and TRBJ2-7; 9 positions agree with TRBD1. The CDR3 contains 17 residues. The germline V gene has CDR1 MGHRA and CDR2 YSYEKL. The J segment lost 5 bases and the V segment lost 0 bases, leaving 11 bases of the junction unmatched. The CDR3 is CASSQDPLGQGNHEQYF. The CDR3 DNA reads TGCGCCAGCAGCCAAGATCCGCTCGGACAGGGGAACCACGAGCAGTACTTC.

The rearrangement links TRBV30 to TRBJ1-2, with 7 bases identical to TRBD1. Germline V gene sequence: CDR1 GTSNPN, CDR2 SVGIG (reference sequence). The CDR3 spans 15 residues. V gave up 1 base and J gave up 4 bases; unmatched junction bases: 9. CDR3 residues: CAWSAGTDRSYGYTF. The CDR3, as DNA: TGTGCCTGGAGTGCAGGGACAGACCGCTCCTATGGCTACACCTTC.

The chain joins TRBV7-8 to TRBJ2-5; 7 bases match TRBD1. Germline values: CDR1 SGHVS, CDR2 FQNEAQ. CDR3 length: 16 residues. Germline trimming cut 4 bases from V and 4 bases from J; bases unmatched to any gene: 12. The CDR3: CASSSGTAVFPETQYF. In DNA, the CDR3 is TGTGCCAGCAGCTCCGGGACAGCGGTCTTCCCAGAGACCCAGTACTTC.

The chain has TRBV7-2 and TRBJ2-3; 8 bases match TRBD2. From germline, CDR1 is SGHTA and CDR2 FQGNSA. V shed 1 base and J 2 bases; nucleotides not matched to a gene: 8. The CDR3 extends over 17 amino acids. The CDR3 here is CASSLDGGATNTDTQYF. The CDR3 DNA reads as TGTGCCAGCAGCTTAGACGGGGGGGCCACCAACACAGATACGCAGTATTTT.

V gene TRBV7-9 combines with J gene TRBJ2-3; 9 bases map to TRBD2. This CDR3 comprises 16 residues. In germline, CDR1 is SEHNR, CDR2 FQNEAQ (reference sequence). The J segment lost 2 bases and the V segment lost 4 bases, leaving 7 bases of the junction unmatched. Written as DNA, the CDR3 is TGTGCCAGCAGCTCCCAGGTAGCGGGGGTCACAGATACGCAGTATTTT. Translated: CASSSQVAGVTDTQYF. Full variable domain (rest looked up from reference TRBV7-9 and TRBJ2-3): DTGVSQNPRHKITKRGQNVTFRCDPISEHNRLYWYRQTLGQGPEFLTYFQNEAQLEKSRLLSDRFSAERPKGSFSTLEIQRTEQGDSAMYLCASSSQVAGVTDTQYFGPGTRLTVL.

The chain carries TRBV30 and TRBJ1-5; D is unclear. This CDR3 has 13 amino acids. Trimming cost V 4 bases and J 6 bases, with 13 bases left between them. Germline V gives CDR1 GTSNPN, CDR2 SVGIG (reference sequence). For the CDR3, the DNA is TGTGCCTGGAATGGGAAGGGAGGTCAGCCCCAGCATTTT. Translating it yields CAWNGKGGQPQHF.

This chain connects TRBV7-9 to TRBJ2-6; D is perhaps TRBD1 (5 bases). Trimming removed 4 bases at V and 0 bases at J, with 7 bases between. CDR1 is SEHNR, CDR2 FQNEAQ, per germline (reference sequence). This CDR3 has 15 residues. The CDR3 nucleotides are TGTGCCAGCAGCTCAAGGGGCTCTGGGGCCAACGTCCTGACTTTC. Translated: CASSSRGSGANVLTF. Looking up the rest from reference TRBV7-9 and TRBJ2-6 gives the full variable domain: DTGVSQNPRHKITKRGQNVTFRCDPISEHNRLYWYRQTLGQGPEFLTYFQNEAQLEKSRLLSDRFSAERPKGSFSTLEIQRTEQGDSAMYLCASSSRGSGANVLTFGAGSRLTVL.

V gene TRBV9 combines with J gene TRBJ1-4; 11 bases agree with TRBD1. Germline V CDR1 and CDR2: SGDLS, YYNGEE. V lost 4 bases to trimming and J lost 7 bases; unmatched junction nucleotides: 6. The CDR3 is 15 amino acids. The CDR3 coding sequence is TGTGCCAGCAGCTTGGAGGGGACAGGGGGTGAAAAACTGTTTTTT. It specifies CASSLEGTGGEKLFF.

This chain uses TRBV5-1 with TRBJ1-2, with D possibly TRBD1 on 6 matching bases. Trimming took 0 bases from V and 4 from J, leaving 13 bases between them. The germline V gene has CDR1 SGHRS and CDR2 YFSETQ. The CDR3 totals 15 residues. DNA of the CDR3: TGCGCCAGCAGCTTGGTTCAGGACAGCCTCTATGGCTACACCTTC. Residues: CASSLVQDSLYGYTF.

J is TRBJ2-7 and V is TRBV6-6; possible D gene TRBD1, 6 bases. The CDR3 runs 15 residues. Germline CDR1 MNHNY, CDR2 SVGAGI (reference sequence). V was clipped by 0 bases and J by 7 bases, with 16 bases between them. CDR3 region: CASSYSLDRWFEQYF. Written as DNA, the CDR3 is TGTGCCAGCAGTTACTCGTTGGACAGATGGTTTGAGCAGTACTTC.

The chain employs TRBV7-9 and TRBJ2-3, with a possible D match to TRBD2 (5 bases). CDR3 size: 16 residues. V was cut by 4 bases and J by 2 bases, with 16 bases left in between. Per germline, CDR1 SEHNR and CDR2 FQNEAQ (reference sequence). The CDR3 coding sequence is TGTGCCAGCAGCTCCCGGACTCCTAGGGCCACAGATACGCAGTATTTT. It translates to CASSSRTPRATDTQYF.

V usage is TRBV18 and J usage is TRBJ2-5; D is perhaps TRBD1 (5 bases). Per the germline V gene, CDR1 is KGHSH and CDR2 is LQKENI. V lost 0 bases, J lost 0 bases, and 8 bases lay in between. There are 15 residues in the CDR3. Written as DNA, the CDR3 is TGTGCCAGCTCACCACCGCCAGGGTACCAAGAGACCCAGTACTTC. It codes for CASSPPPGYQETQYF.

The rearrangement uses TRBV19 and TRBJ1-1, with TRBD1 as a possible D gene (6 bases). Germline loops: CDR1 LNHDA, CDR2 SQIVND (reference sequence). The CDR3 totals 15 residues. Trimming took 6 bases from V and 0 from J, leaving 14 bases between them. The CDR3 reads CASSPNTGLNTEAFF. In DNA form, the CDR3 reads TGTGCCAGTAGCCCTAATACAGGGTTGAACACTGAAGCTTTCTTT.

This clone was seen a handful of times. CDR3 sequence reads: CAWSSGLFNEQFF. The CDR3 DNA reads TGTGCCTGGAGTTCTGGACTGTTTAATGAGCAGTTCTTC. The rearrangement uses TRBV30 and TRBJ2-1; D is perhaps TRBD2 (5 bases). There are 13 residues in the CDR3. The V gene lost 2 bases and the J gene lost 7 bases, with 12 bases spanning the gap. CDR1 and CDR2 from the germline V gene are GTSNPN and SVGIG (reference sequence).

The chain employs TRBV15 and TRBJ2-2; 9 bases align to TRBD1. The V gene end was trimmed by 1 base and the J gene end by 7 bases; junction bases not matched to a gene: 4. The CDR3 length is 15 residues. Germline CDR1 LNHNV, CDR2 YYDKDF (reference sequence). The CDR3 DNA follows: TGTGCCACCAGCAGAGGAGGGACAGGGAGCGGGGAGCTGTTTTTT. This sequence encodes CATSRGGTGSGELFF.